Listed here is a single T cell receptor beta chain. These data belong to a study of T cells of healthy individuals. A single record per CDR3 protein comes from TCRdb applying MiXCR to the 5' RACE reads. This sample yields around 53,000 distinct CDR3 sequences, of which roughly 14% are seen a single time; around 15% belongs to the top ten. V was shortened by 0 bases and J by 0 bases, with 9 bases between the two germline ends. Germline values: CDR1 LGHNA, CDR2 YSLEER. CDR3 length equals 15 residues. The sequence came from a human donor in good health. This chain uses TRBV4-3 with TRBJ2-7; unclear D gene. The CDR3 sequence is CASSQDRSDSYEQYF. CDR3 nucleotide sequence: TGCGCCAGCAGCCAAGATCGCTCCGACTCCTACGAGCAGTACTTC.